This T cell receptor (beta chain) was captured in a study of lymphopenia after photon versus proton radiotherapy. Study-wide results and limits: Post-nadir diversity loss with photons came from oligoclonal expansion, particularly CD8+ Temra cells.

TCRdb's table, derived via immunoSEQ multiplex PCR, lists solely in-frame clones and lacks some. The sample shows about 20,000 clones, roughly 81% of them seen only once. On this clone itself: As yet, its antigen is unknown.

The input for sequencing was peripheral blood, taken from a patient treated with photon-based radiotherapy. The sequence was obtained from a woman aged 45-60 years with pancreatic cancer.

The CDR3 nucleotides read TGTGCCAGCAGCTTCAGGACCACAGATACGCAGTATTTT. Translating it yields CASSFRTTDTQYF. This sequence joins TRBV5-4 and TRBJ2-3; no firm D call. Germline V lookup: CDR1 SGHNT, CDR2 YYREEE (reference sequence). Trimming took off 2 bases at V and 2 bases at J, with 6 bases between the two ends. CDR3 length: 13 amino acids.